The 22 T cell receptor beta chains presented below share a single source sample, sequenced in a study of blood T cells in healthy people across ages. PCR was performed a second time for 7 to 11 cycles using a sample-barcoded 5' primer and a J-beta primer mix. TCRdb re-called the 5' RACE reads through MiXCR, storing one row per CDR3 protein. The sample shows about 640,000 distinct CDR3 sequences, about 30% of them seen only once. Sample: blood. The receptors here all came from a woman over 75 in good health.

This clonotype was seen only a few times. Being one base from a much bigger clone, this may be a read error. This chain uses TRBV4-2 with TRBJ2-3; 7 bases are shared with TRBD2. This CDR3 has 16 amino acids. Germline CDR1 reads LGHNA; CDR2 reads YNFKEQ. CDR3 DNA sequence: TGTGCCGGCAGCCAAGATGCCGGGGGGAGCACAGATACGCAGTATTTT. This codes for CAGSQDAGGSTDTQYF.

This clonotype showed up many times. This chain uses TRBV3-1 with TRBJ2-7; the D is unclear. This CDR3 is 11 amino acids long. The V gene's germline CDR1 is LGHDT and CDR2 YNNKEL (reference sequence). The germline V and J ends were trimmed by 5 bases and 4 bases, with 6 bases remaining between them. CDR3 amino acids: CASSDIYEQYF. CDR3 coding DNA: TGTGCCAGCAGCGACATTTACGAGCAGTACTTC.

V is TRBV4-3 and J is TRBJ1-6; TRBD1 is a possible D gene (6 bases). This CDR3 is 15 amino acids long. V was trimmed by 1 base and J by 7 bases, leaving 11 bases between them. CDR1 LGHNA and CDR2 YSLEER come from the germline V gene. The DNA of the CDR3 is TGCGCCAGCAGCCAAGTATCGGGGGCCAATTCACCCCTCCACTTT. This codes for CASSQVSGANSPLHF.

V gene TRBV20-1 combines with J gene TRBJ2-1, with D perhaps given as TRBD1 or TRBD2 (5 bases each). Germline V gives CDR1 DFQATT, CDR2 SNEGSKA (reference sequence). There are 15 residues in the CDR3. Between the trimmed V and J ends, which lost 0 bases and 0 bases, there was a span of 9 bases. The CDR3 sequence is CSARDLGGSYNEQFF. Here the CDR3 DNA reads TGCAGTGCTAGAGATCTTGGGGGCTCCTACAATGAGCAGTTCTTC.

About this clonotype: This likely traces to a read error, being one base from a far larger clone. Without the conserved terminal phenylalanine or tryptophan, this CDR3 likely stems from a read error. The V and J genes are TRBV7-9 and TRBJ2-5; TRBD1 matches 8 bases. V was pared by 4 bases and J by 1 base, with 2 bases of the junction left unmatched. CDR3 length equals 14 residues. The germline gives CDR1 SEHNR, CDR2 FQNEAQ (reference sequence). DNA of the CDR3: TGTGCCAGCAGCTCCGGACAGGGCCAAGAGACCCAGTACTGC. This codes for CASSSGQGQETQYC.

This chain uses TRBV20-1 with TRBJ2-5, with 9 bases matching TRBD2. Germline V gene data show CDR1 as DFQATT and CDR2 as SNEGSKA (reference sequence). J lost 4 bases, V lost 3 bases, and 6 bases had no gene match. The CDR3 has 14 amino acids. The CDR3 reads CSASLREGRETQYF. CDR3 bases: TGCAGTGCTAGTTTGCGGGAGGGCCGAGAGACCCAGTACTTC.

This clonotype was counted ten times or more. The chain uses TRBV20-1 and TRBJ2-3; TRBD2 matches at 12 bases. The CDR3 is 16 residues long. V shed 4 bases and J 3 bases; nucleotides not matched to a gene: 8. Germline CDR1 and CDR2: DFQATT and SNEGSKA (reference sequence). The CDR3 coding sequence is TGCAGTGCTATCGCTAGCGGGGGGGCGTGGACAGATACGCAGTATTTT. It specifies CSAIASGGAWTDTQYF.

J is TRBJ2-7 and V is TRBV4-3; tentative D call: TRBD2 (6 bases). Germline V gene sequence: CDR1 LGHNA, CDR2 YSLEER. This CDR3 spans 14 amino acids. V was cut by 8 bases and J by 2 bases, with 16 bases left in between. The CDR3 loop is CASGSSVSAYEQYF. The CDR3 DNA sequence: TGCGCCAGCGGCTCTAGCGTTTCTGCCTACGAGCAGTACTTC.

Only a few counts were recorded for this clonotype. A much larger clonotype is one base distant, so this may be a read error. This rearrangement joins TRBV5-5 to TRBJ2-7, with D possibly called TRBD1 or TRBD2 (6 bases each). The CDR3 is 14 residues long. Trimming removed 5 bases from V and 2 bases from J, with 14 bases in between. Germline lookup yields CDR1 SGHKS and CDR2 YYEKEE (reference sequence). CDR3 sequence reads: CASSWGAGTYEQYF. DNA for the CDR3: TGTGCCAGCAGTTGGGGGGCAGGAACCTACGAGCAGTACTTC. Filled out from reference TRBV5-5 and TRBJ2-7, the complete variable domain reads DAGVTQSPTHLIKTRGQQVTLRCSPISGHKSVSWYQQVLGQGPQFIFQYYEKEERGRGNFPDRFSARQFPNYSSELNVNALLLGDSALYLCASSWGAGTYEQYFGPGTRLTVT.

The table lists this clonotype with a few counts. V and J are TRBV5-6 and TRBJ2-1, with no clear D. The J call may be faulty, since TRBJ2-7 better matches the DNA end. CDR1 and CDR2 from the germline V gene are SGHDT and YYEEEE. The CDR3 length is 15 residues. The DNA of the CDR3 is TGTGCCAGCAGCTTCCCGGACGGATTTTACAATGAGCAGTACTTC. Its protein is CASSFPDGFYNEQYF.

Details on this clonotype: A much larger clone differs from this one at a single base, so this may be a read error. The chain links TRBV9 to TRBJ2-5; D is undetermined. V lost 0 bases to trimming and J lost 11 bases, with 20 bases between them. Per the germline V gene, CDR1 is SGDLS and CDR2 is YYNGEE. The CDR3 loop spans 15 amino acids. For the CDR3, the DNA is TGTGCCAGCAGCGTAGCTAAAGGCTCAAGGAATGAGCAGTACTTC. Protein sequence: CASSVAKGSRNEQYF.

This clonotype was seen many times. The chain links TRBV2 to TRBJ1-5; unclear D gene. V was pared by 5 bases and J by 4 bases, with 9 bases between. CDR1 is SNHLY, CDR2 FYNNEI, per germline. The CDR3 totals 13 residues. The CDR3 protein is CASSFDGNQPQHF. CDR3 DNA: TGTGCCAGCAGTTTTGACGGTAATCAGCCCCAGCATTTT.

The V and J genes are TRBV9 and TRBJ2-2; TRBD2 matches 7 bases. Germline-derived CDR1 and CDR2 are SGDLS and YYNGEE. V dropped 3 bases and J dropped 0; count of bases not matched to a gene: 11. The CDR3 contains 18 residues. The CDR3 DNA sequence: TGTGCCAGCAGCGCAAAACGGGCGGGGGTCTCGAACACCGGGGAGCTGTTTTTT. It translates to CASSAKRAGVSNTGELFF.

This clonotype was detected only once. The chain links TRBV7-9 to TRBJ1-2, with D maybe TRBD1 (5 bases). With 0 bases removed from V and 4 bases from J, the gap between germline ends came to 12 bases. Germline CDR1 reads SEHNR; CDR2 reads FQNEAQ (reference sequence). CDR3 length: 15 amino acids. The DNA of the CDR3 is TGTGCCAGCAGCTTAGCCCTGGGACCGACCTATGGCTACACCTTC. Its protein is CASSLALGPTYGYTF. The complete variable domain, with remaining parts taken from reference TRBV7-9 and TRBJ1-2, reads DTGVSQNPRHKITKRGQNVTFRCDPISEHNRLYWYRQTLGQGPEFLTYFQNEAQLEKSRLLSDRFSAERPKGSFSTLEIQRTEQGDSAMYLCASSLALGPTYGYTFGSGTRLTVV.

This clonotype was observed at least ten times. The chain couples TRBV6-1 to TRBJ2-5, with D possibly called TRBD1 or TRBD2 (5 bases each). Germline CDR1 and CDR2: MNHNS and SASEGT. V dropped 7 bases and J dropped 11 bases, with 17 bases sitting between them. The CDR3 has 12 amino acids. This CDR3 reads CASKIRDGQQYF. The DNA for the CDR3 is TGTGCCAGCAAAATCCGGGACGGCCAACAGTACTTC.

A few counts support this clonotype. CDR3 amino acids: CASSLHGVNTEAFF. The CDR3 region has the DNA TGTGCCAGCAGTTTACACGGGGTGAACACTGAAGCTTTCTTT. The V and J genes are TRBV12-3 or TRBV12-4 and TRBJ1-1, with D uncertain. Trimming cost V 2 bases and J 0 bases, with 7 bases left between them. CDR3 size: 14 residues.

This clonotype occurred a few times. A much larger clone differs from this one at a single base, so this may be a read error. This chain uses TRBV4-3 with TRBJ1-2, with D perhaps matching TRBD1 (5 bases). The CDR3 is made up of 14 amino acids. The germline V gene encodes CDR1 LGHNA and CDR2 YSLEER. V dropped 0 bases and J dropped 4 bases, with 9 bases sitting between them. CDR3 DNA: TGCGCCAGCAGCCAAGATCCGGGACCCTATGGCTACACCTTC. It yields the protein CASSQDPGPYGYTF.

This clonotype has a count of ten or more. The V and J genes are TRBV4-2 and TRBJ2-2, with D perhaps assigned TRBD1 or TRBD2 (6 bases each). Germline V gene data show CDR1 as LGHNA and CDR2 as YNFKEQ. Trimming stripped 4 bases from V and 5 bases from J, with 11 bases between. This CDR3 region has 14 residues. Here the CDR3 DNA reads TGTGCCAGCAGCCTCGAAGGGGGGACCGGGGAGCTGTTTTTT. It codes for CASSLEGGTGELFF.

This clonotype was recorded a few times. A much larger clone sits a single nucleotide away, making a read error possible. The rearrangement links TRBV6-6 to TRBJ1-2; no firm D call. The CDR3 loop spans 14 amino acids. V lost 6 bases and J 3 bases, leaving 14 bases between the germline ends. Germline V gene sequence: CDR1 MNHNY, CDR2 SVGAGI (reference sequence). The CDR3 here is CASRYGRLDYGYTF. The CDR3 DNA sequence: TGTGCCAGCAGGTACGGCAGGTTGGACTATGGCTACACCTTC.

This clonotype was recorded many times. The J gene is TRBJ2-3, the V gene TRBV18, with D maybe TRBD2 (5 bases). The CDR3 totals 14 residues. CDR1 and CDR2 from the germline V gene are KGHSH and LQKENI. Trimming shortened V by 0 bases and J by 6 bases, and 10 bases separated the two germline ends. This CDR3 reads CASSPPMGGDTQYF. The CDR3 DNA is TGTGCCAGCTCACCACCGATGGGCGGGGATACGCAGTATTTT.

V and J are TRBV7-8 and TRBJ1-4; 8 bases agree with TRBD1. Germline loops: CDR1 SGHVS, CDR2 FQNEAQ. The CDR3 runs to 13 residues. Losses at the gene ends were 1 base for V and 10 bases for J; bases not matched to a gene: 2. CDR3 nucleotide sequence: TGTGCCAGCAGCTTAGGACAGGGGTTAAAACTGTTTTTT. As protein: CASSLGQGLKLFF.

Remarks on this clonotype: A much larger clone differs from this one at a single base, so this may be a read error. The chain joins TRBV5-1 to TRBJ1-1; possible D gene TRBD1, 5 bases. This CDR3 comprises 15 residues. Looked up from germline, CDR1 is SGHRS and CDR2 is YFSETQ. In DNA form, the CDR3 reads TGCGCCAGCAACTTGGCCGGGGGTGGGAACACTGAAGCTTTCTTT. It specifies CASNLAGGGNTEAFF.